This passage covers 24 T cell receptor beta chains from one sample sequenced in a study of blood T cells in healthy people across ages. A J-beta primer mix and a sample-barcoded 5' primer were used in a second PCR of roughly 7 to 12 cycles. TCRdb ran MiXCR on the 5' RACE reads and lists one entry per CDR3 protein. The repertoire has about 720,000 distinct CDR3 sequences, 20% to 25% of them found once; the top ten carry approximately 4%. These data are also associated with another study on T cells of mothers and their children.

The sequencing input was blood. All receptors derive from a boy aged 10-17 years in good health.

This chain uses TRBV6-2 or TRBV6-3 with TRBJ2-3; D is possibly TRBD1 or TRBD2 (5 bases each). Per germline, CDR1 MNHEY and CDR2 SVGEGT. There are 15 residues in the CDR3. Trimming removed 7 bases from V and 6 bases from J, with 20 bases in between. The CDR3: CASNEPGRGYDTQYF. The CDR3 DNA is TGTGCCAGCAATGAGCCGGGACGAGGTTACGATACGCAGTATTTT.

The CDR3 DNA reads as TGTGCCAGCAGACCCGACTCAGCCAAAAACATTCAGTACTTC. Translating gives CASRPDSAKNIQYF. The gene calls are TRBV6-6 and TRBJ2-4, with D uncertain. This CDR3 region has 14 residues. Trimming removed 6 bases at V and 0 bases at J, with 9 bases between. Germline loops: CDR1 MNHNY, CDR2 SVGAGI (reference sequence).

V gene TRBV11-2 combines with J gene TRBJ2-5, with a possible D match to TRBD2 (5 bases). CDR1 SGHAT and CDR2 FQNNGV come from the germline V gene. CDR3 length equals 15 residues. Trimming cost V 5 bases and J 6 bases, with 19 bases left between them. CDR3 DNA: TGTGCCAGCAGCCGCAGAGGGCTGGAGCTGAAGACCCAGTACTTC. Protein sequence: CASSRRGLELKTQYF.

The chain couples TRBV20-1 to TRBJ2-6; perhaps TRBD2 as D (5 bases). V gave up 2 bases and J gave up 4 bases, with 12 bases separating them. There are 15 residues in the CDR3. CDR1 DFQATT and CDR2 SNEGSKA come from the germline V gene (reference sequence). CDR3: CSARSDSRGANVLTF. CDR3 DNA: TGCAGTGCTAGATCGGACTCCCGAGGGGCCAACGTCCTGACTTTC.

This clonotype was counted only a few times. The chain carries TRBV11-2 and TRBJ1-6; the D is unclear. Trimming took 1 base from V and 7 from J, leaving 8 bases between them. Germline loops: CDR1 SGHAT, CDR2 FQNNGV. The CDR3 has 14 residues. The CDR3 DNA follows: TGTGCCAGCAGCTTAGTTTGGGAGAATTCACCCCTCCACTTT. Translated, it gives CASSLVWENSPLHF.

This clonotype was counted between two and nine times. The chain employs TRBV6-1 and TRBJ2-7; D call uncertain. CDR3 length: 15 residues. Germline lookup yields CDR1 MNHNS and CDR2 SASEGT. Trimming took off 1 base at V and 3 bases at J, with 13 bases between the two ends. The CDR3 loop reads CASSEDVRNNYEQYF. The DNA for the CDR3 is TGTGCCAGCAGTGAAGATGTGCGGAACAACTACGAGCAGTACTTC.

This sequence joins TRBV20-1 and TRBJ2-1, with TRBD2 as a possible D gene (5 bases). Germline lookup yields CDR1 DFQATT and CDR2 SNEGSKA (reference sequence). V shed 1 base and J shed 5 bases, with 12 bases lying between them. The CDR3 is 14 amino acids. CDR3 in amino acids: CSARGLLLDNEQFF. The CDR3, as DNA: TGCAGTGCTAGAGGACTACTTTTAGACAATGAGCAGTTCTTC.

CDR3 sequence reads: CASTAGNSYNEQFF. The CDR3 DNA sequence: TGCGCCAGCACCGCGGGCAATTCCTACAATGAGCAGTTCTTC. This chain links TRBV5-1 with TRBJ2-1; possible D gene TRBD2, 5 bases. V lost 6 bases and J lost 1, with 11 bases in between. Germline V gives CDR1 SGHRS, CDR2 YFSETQ. The CDR3 has 14 amino acids.

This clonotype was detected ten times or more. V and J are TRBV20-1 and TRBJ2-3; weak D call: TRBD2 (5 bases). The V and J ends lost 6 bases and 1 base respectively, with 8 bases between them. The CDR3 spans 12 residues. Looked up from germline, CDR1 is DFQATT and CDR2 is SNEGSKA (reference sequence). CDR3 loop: CSALGGTDTQYF. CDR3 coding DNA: TGCAGTGCCCTGGGAGGCACAGATACGCAGTATTTT.

Here the CDR3 reads CASSFGQGNEQFF. DNA for the CDR3: TGTGCCAGCAGTTTCGGACAGGGAAATGAGCAGTTCTTC. The chain has TRBV12-3 or TRBV12-4 and TRBJ2-5; 8 nucleotides line up with TRBD1. TRBJ2-1 explains the end of the DNA better; the J call may be wrong. CDR3 length: 13 residues.

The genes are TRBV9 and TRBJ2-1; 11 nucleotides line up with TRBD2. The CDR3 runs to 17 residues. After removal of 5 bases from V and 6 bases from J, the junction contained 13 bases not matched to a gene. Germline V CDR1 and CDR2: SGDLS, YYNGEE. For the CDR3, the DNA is TGTGCCAGCAGTGGGGGGGGACTAGCGGTGAGGGGCAATGAGCAGTTCTTC. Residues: CASSGGGLAVRGNEQFF.

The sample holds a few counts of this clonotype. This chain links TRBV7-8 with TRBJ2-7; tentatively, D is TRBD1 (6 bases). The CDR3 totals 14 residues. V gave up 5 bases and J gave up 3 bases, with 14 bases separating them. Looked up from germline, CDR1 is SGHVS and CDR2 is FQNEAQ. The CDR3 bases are TGTGCCAGCAGCCGATCGGGACAATTCTACGAGCAGTACTTC. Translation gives CASSRSGQFYEQYF.

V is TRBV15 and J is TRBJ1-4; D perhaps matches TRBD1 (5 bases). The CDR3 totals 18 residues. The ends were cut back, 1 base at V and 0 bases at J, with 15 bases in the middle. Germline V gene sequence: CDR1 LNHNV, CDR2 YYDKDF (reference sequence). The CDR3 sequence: CATSRGLGEGATNEKLFF. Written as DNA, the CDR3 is TGTGCCACCAGCAGAGGATTGGGGGAAGGAGCAACTAATGAAAAACTGTTTTTT.

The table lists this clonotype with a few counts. This CDR3 is CSVEGRGATRRIGYTF. The CDR3 DNA reads as TGCAGCGTTGAGGGCAGGGGCGCCACACGAAGAATTGGCTACACCTTC. This rearrangement joins TRBV29-1 to TRBJ1-2, with TRBD1 as a possible D gene (6 bases). Trimming pared 3 bases from V and 7 bases from J, leaving 24 bases between. CDR3 length: 16 amino acids. Germline V gene sequence: CDR1 SQVTM, CDR2 ANQGSEA.

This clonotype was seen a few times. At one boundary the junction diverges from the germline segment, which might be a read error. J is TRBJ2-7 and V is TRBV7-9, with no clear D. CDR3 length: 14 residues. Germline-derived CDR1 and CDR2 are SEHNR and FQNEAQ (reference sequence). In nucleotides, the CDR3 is TGTGCCGGCAGCTTTGGGCTTACGGCCTACGAGCAGTACTTC. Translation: CAGSFGLTAYEQYF.

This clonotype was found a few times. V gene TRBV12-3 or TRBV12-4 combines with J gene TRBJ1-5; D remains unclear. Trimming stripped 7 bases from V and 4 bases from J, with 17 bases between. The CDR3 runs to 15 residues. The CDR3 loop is CASILSMGGNQPQHF. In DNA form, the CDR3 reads TGTGCCAGCATTTTGAGCATGGGAGGGAATCAGCCCCAGCATTTT.

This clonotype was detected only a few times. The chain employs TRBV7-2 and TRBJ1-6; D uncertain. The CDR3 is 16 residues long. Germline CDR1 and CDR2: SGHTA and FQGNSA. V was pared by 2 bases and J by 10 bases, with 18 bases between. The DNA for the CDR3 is TGTGCCAGCAGCTTAATACGGACTGGAGGCGGCTCACCCCTCCACTTT. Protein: CASSLIRTGGGSPLHF.

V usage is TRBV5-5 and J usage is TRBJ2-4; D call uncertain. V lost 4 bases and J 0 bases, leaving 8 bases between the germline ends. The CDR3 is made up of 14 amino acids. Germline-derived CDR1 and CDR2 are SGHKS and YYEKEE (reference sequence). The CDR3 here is CASSEDLAKNIQYF. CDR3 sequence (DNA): TGTGCCAGCAGCGAAGATCTAGCCAAAAACATTCAGTACTTC.

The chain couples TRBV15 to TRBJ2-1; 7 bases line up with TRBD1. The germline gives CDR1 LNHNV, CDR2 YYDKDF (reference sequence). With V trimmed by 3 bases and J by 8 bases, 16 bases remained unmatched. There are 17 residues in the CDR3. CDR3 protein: CATSSGIDRVRHDEQFF. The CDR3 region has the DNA TGTGCCACCAGCAGTGGAATCGACAGGGTTCGTCACGATGAGCAGTTCTTC.

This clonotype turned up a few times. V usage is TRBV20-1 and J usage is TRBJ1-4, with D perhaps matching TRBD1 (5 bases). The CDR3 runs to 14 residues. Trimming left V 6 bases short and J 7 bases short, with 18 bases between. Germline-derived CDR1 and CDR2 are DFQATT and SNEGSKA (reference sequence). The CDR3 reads CSASPPGGGEKLFF. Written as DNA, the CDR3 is TGCAGTGCCAGCCCACCTGGGGGTGGTGAAAAACTGTTTTTT.

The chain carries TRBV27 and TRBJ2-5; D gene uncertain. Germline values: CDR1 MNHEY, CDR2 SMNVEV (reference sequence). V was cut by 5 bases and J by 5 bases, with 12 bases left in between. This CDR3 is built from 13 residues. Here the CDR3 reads CASSPRYPETQYF. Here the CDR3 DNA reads TGTGCCAGCAGTCCCCGGTATCCGGAGACCCAGTACTTC.

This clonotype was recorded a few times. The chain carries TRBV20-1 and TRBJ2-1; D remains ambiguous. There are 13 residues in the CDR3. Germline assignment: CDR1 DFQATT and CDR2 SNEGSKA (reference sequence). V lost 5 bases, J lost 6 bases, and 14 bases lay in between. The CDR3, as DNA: TGCAGTGCTTATGGTGATGCGGTCAATGAGCAGTTCTTC. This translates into CSAYGDAVNEQFF.

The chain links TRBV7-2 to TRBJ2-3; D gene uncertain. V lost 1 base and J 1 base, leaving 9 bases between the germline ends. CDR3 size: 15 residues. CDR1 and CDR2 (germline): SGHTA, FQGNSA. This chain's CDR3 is CASSLVQSGTDTQYF. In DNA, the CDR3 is TGTGCCAGCAGCTTAGTACAGTCGGGCACAGATACGCAGTATTTT.

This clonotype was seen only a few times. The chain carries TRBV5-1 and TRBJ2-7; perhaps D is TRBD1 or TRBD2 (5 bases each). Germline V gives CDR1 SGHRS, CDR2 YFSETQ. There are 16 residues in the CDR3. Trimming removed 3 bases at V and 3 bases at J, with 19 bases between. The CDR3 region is CASSWNRGSTHYEQYF. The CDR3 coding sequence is TGCGCCAGCAGCTGGAACCGGGGCAGCACCCACTACGAGCAGTACTTC.